This record covers a single T cell receptor beta chain. The CDR3 is 16 residues long. Trimming took off 6 bases at V and 0 bases at J, with 15 bases between the two ends. Germline-derived CDR1 and CDR2 are SNHLY and FYNNEI. In the original analysis: It was from reference gene primer amplification that nucleated cell counts were estimated. Data came from immunoSEQ multiplex PCR; TCRdb stores just in-frame clones and leaves some out. V, J and clone size reflect that table, while D and trimming were determined from the DNA. The profile shows some 91,000 clones, about nine tenths of them singletons. The source of the sample is a study of blood T cell repertoires in COVID-19. Turning to the study itself: Whether acute or convalescent, the COVID-19 samples came from the United States, Italy and Spain. Nucleic acid was either cDNA or gDNA, and it came from T cells, B-cell-depleted T cells, or PBMCs.

Sample: peripheral blood. The J gene is TRBJ2-4, the V gene TRBV2; a possible D gene is TRBD1 (5 bases). The TCR was taken from a man between 60 and 75 years old with acute or convalescent COVID-19. The CDR3 nucleotides are TGTGCCAGCAGGGGTGACAGTTTACTAGCCAAAAACATTCAGTACTTC. Protein: CASRGDSLLAKNIQYF. Full variable domain (outside the CDR3, taken from reference TRBV2 and TRBJ2-4): EPEVTQTPSHQVTQMGQEVILRCVPISNHLYFYWYRQILGQKVEFLVSFYNNEISEKSEIFDDQFSVERPDGSNFTLKIRSTKLEDSAMYFCASRGDSLLAKNIQYFGAGTRLSVL.